Following are 31 T cell receptor beta chains from one sample sequenced in a study of read filtering for tumor transcriptome and immune sequencing. From 300 to 450 ng of RNA, a library with molecular barcoded alpha/delta and beta/gamma adaptors was made. TCRdb independently ran MiXCR on the reads; one entry per CDR3 protein. This table holds about 130,000 distinct CDR3 sequences, 13% found once. The specimen sequenced was a population of CD138-negative cells sorted from bone marrow. Receptor source: a donor at least 40 years old with multiple myeloma.

As concerns this clonotype: A read error may be the cause here, since a much bigger clone is one base away. This chain joins TRBV20-1 and TRBJ2-7; no clear D gene. Germline values: CDR1 DFQATT, CDR2 SNEGSKA (reference sequence). This CDR3 contains 14 residues. In nucleotides, the CDR3 is TGCAGTGCTAGACGGCGAGATAGCTCCTACGAGCCGTACTTC. It encodes CSARRRDSSYEPYF.

This clonotype was detected only a few times. The chain uses TRBV7-2 and TRBJ2-5, with 12 bases that match TRBD2. With V trimmed by 8 bases and J by 7 bases, 11 bases remained unmatched. The CDR3 spans 15 residues. Germline CDR1 is SGHTA and CDR2 is FQGNSA. This CDR3 is CASSLAGGSSATQYF. CDR3 DNA: TGTGCCAGCTCTCTAGCGGGGGGGTCATCGGCGACCCAGTACTTC.

In this sample, this clonotype turned up many times. This chain connects TRBV4-1 to TRBJ1-4, with D possibly matching TRBD1 (6 bases). CDR1 MGHRA and CDR2 YSYEKL come from the germline V gene. This CDR3 spans 15 amino acids. V was cut by 4 bases and J by 1 base, with 10 bases left in between. The CDR3 nucleotides are TGCGCCAGCAGCCCTGGGGGCAGAACTAATGAAAAACTGTTTTTT. This encodes CASSPGGRTNEKLFF.

The chain is built from TRBV6-9 and TRBJ2-4; D is unclear. The germline CDR1 and CDR2 sequences are MNHGY and SVAAGI. Trimming shortened V by 5 bases and J by 0 bases, and 8 bases separated the two germline ends. The CDR3 contains 14 residues. In DNA, the CDR3 is TGTGCCAGCAGTGTACAGAGAGCCAAAAACATTCAGTACTTC. Its translation: CASSVQRAKNIQYF.

This clonotype was seen ten or more times. The CDR3 end shows no conserved phenylalanine or tryptophan, and so a read error is likely. This CDR3 reads CASSIISLGLARYNEQFI. CDR3 DNA sequence: TGTGCCAGTAGTATAATTAGTTTGGGACTAGCGCGATACAATGAGCAGTTCATC. J is TRBJ2-1 and V is TRBV19; TRBD2 matches 10 bases. Trimming at V came to 2 bases and at J to 4 bases, leaving 11 bases not matched to a gene. The CDR3 is 18 residues long. Germline V gives CDR1 LNHDA, CDR2 SQIVND (reference sequence).

Regarding this clonotype: One base away lies a much larger clone, so this may be a sequencing read error. V gene TRBV5-1 combines with J gene TRBJ2-2; TRBD2 is a possible D gene (5 bases). Germline V gene data show CDR1 as SGHRS and CDR2 as YFSETQ. CDR3 length: 15 residues. CDR3 DNA: TGCGCCAGCAGCTTGGCCGGGCAGACGACCGGGAAGCTGTTTTTT. Protein product: CASSLAGQTTGKLFF.

Ten or more counts support this clonotype. This chain links TRBV6-1 with TRBJ1-1; 7 nucleotides line up with TRBD1. Per germline, CDR1 MNHNS and CDR2 SASEGT. After removal of 7 bases from V and 6 bases from J, the junction contained 11 bases not matched to a gene. The CDR3 is 14 residues long. CDR3 residues: CASTQFAGGPEAFF. CDR3 nucleotides: TGTGCCAGCACCCAATTTGCAGGGGGGCCTGAAGCTTTCTTT.

As to this clonotype: A read error is likely here: a far larger clone is one base away. The chain recombines TRBV7-2 with TRBJ2-1, with 7 bases fitting TRBD1. The germline gives CDR1 SGHTA, CDR2 FQGNSA. The CDR3 is 19 amino acids. V was pared by 2 bases and J by 0 bases, with 13 bases of the junction left unmatched. The CDR3 DNA follows: TGTGCCAGCAGCTTATCATCGGAAACAGGGGCACACTCCTACAATGAGCAGTTCTTC. This encodes CASSLSSETGAHSYNEQFF.

In its sample, this clonotype was seen many times. The rearrangement uses TRBV5-1 and TRBJ2-6; D uncertain. The CDR3 extends over 16 amino acids. The germline gives CDR1 SGHRS, CDR2 YFSETQ. V was shortened by 0 bases and J by 4 bases, with 11 bases between the two germline ends. The CDR3, as DNA: TGCGCCAGCAGCTTGGCCCCTGGATCCGGGGCCAACGTCCTGACTTTC. Protein product: CASSLAPGSGANVLTF.

This clonotype was seen at least ten times. The chain uses TRBV7-8 and TRBJ2-1; 8 nucleotides align to TRBD2. Unmatched junction bases numbered 5, after V lost 5 bases and J lost 8 bases. Germline CDR1 and CDR2: SGHVS and FQNEAQ. CDR3 length equals 13 residues. CDR3 in DNA: TGTGCCAGCAGCCCACCGCGGGGGGATGAGCAGTTCTTC. Protein: CASSPPRGDEQFF.

This clonotype has just a few counts. A single base separates this from a much larger clone, so it may be a read error. The genes are TRBV5-1 and TRBJ2-7, with D perhaps TRBD2 (5 bases). The V gene's germline CDR1 is SGHRS and CDR2 YFSETQ. V lost 0 bases to trimming and J lost 9 bases, with 16 bases between them. The CDR3 loop spans 14 amino acids. CDR3 bases: TGCGCCAGCAGCTTGGGTCGGGTTGAGGAGGCGCAGTACTTC. This gives the protein CASSLGRVEEAQYF.

CDR3 amino acids: CASRVQGSTDTQYF. The CDR3 DNA is TGTGCCAGCAGAGTACAGGGGAGCACAGATACGCAGTATTTT. The J gene is TRBJ2-3, the V gene TRBV2; 7 bases agree with TRBD1. Trimming cost V 6 bases and J 0 bases; bases outside gene matches: 3. The CDR3 is 14 residues long. Germline loops: CDR1 SNHLY, CDR2 FYNNEI.

This clonotype was observed at least ten times. The CDR3 here is CASSLRDLHNEQFF. The CDR3 nucleotides read TGTGCCAGCAGCCTTCGCGACTTACACAATGAGCAGTTCTTC. The rearrangement joins TRBV3-1 to TRBJ2-1, with D hard to call. CDR1 and CDR2 from the germline V gene are LGHDT and YNNKEL (reference sequence). The length of the CDR3 is 14 residues. Trimming shortened V by 4 bases and J by 5 bases, and 12 bases separated the two germline ends.

The sample holds many counts of this clonotype. V gene TRBV18 combines with J gene TRBJ2-5; D might be TRBD1 (5 bases). V dropped 8 bases and J dropped 3 bases, with 16 bases sitting between them. Germline V gives CDR1 KGHSH, CDR2 LQKENI. The CDR3 loop spans 14 amino acids. The DNA of the CDR3 is TGTGCCAGCCGGTCAGGGCAGGGCGAAGAGACCCAGTACTTC. Translated, it gives CASRSGQGEETQYF.

This clonotype appeared a few times. The chain recombines TRBV7-9 with TRBJ2-1; perhaps D is TRBD1 or TRBD2 (5 bases each). V dropped 8 bases and J dropped 12 bases, with 23 bases sitting between them. Germline assignment: CDR1 SEHNR and CDR2 FQNEAQ (reference sequence). This CDR3 is 14 amino acids long. CDR3 loop: CASSFGGGEEWQFF. In DNA form, the CDR3 reads TGTGCCAGCTCGTTTGGTGGGGGTGAAGAGTGGCAGTTCTTC.

This clonotype occurred a few times. This chain links TRBV6-1 with TRBJ2-6; D is unresolved. The CDR3 has 16 residues. V was pared by 4 bases and J by 3 bases, with 13 bases between. Germline CDR1 and CDR2: MNHNS and SASEGT. The CDR3 DNA reads TGTGCCAGCAGTGCGGCAGGATTGATTGGGGCCAACGTCCTGACTTTC. Encoded protein: CASSAAGLIGANVLTF.

With regard to this clonotype: A clone one base away is much larger, so this may be a read error. The chain recombines TRBV12-3 or TRBV12-4 with TRBJ2-1; 7 positions match TRBD1. The CDR3 sequence is 14 residues long. J was trimmed by 5 bases and V by 5 bases; bases with no gene match: 6. The CDR3 loop is CASSRAGGNNEQFF. The CDR3 DNA reads TGTGCCAGCAGTCGAGCAGGGGGTAACAATGAGCAGTTCTTC.

In its sample, this clonotype was seen a few times. The chain has TRBV30 and TRBJ1-5, with D possibly being TRBD1 (6 bases). CDR3 size: 13 residues. The germline V gene has CDR1 GTSNPN and CDR2 SVGIG (reference sequence). Trimming shortened V by 5 bases and J by 11 bases, and 19 bases separated the two germline ends. The DNA of the CDR3 is TGTGCCTGGGCCGGACAGCCCGGGAGGGCCCAGCATTTT. It specifies CAWAGQPGRAQHF.

Note on this clonotype: A clone one base away is much larger, so this may be a read error. The rearrangement joins TRBV12-3 or TRBV12-4 to TRBJ1-5; 8 nucleotides agree with TRBD1. The CDR3 spans 14 residues. The DNA for the CDR3 is TGTGCCAGCAGTTTATCAGGGGGCAATCGGCCCCAGCATTTT. Its translation is CASSLSGGNRPQHF.

Concerning this clonotype itself: The junction differs from germline at one of its ends, possibly a read error. The V gene is TRBV11-1, the J gene TRBJ1-4; 7 bases line up with TRBD1. CDR3 size: 16 residues. Germline V gene data show CDR1 as SGHAT and CDR2 as FQDESV (reference sequence). This chain's CDR3 is CASCLTGATTNEKLFF. In DNA form, the CDR3 reads TGTGCCAGCTGCTTAACAGGGGCCACAACTAATGAGAAACTGTTTTTT.

This clonotype was counted ten times or more. This chain links TRBV4-1 with TRBJ2-2, with unresolved D. Germline assignment: CDR1 MGHRA and CDR2 YSYEKL. The V gene lost 3 bases and the J gene lost 10 bases, with 6 bases spanning the gap. CDR3 length: 11 residues. CDR3: CASSQSEELFF. The DNA for the CDR3 is TGCGCCAGCAGCCAGAGCGAGGAGCTGTTTTTT.

There are many counts of this clonotype. This chain uses TRBV6-5 with TRBJ1-4; no definite D call. The CDR3 loop spans 14 amino acids. Trimming shortened V by 3 bases and J by 1 base, and 6 bases separated the two germline ends. Germline CDR1 MNHEY, CDR2 SVGAGI. CDR3 sequence (DNA): TGTGCCAGCAGTTATACTCGAACTAATGAAAAACTGTTTTTT. It is translated as CASSYTRTNEKLFF.

Worth noting for this clonotype: Since no conserved phenylalanine or tryptophan closes the CDR3, a read error is the likely cause. The chain links TRBV5-6 to TRBJ2-3, with 7 positions matching TRBD2. Trimming took 4 bases from V and 6 from J; bases not matched to a gene: 8. This CDR3 region has 14 residues. Germline CDR1 reads SGHDT; CDR2 reads YYEEEE. Here the CDR3 reads CASSPGGYLDTQYI. CDR3 coding DNA: TGTGCCAGCAGCCCCGGGGGGTACTTGGATACGCAGTATATT.

Comments on this clonotype: This may arise from a read error, as a much more abundant clone is one base away. The chain employs TRBV7-9 and TRBJ2-3; 7 bases match TRBD2. V was clipped by 8 bases and J by 4 bases; unmatched bases: 12. The CDR3 sequence is 15 residues long. Looked up from germline, CDR1 is SEHNR and CDR2 is FQNEAQ (reference sequence). The CDR3 DNA reads TGTGCCAGCCTCTCTGGACTAGGTGGCTCAGATACGCAGTATTTT. Translated: CASLSGLGGSDTQYF. Based on the CDR3 plus reference TRBV7-9 and TRBJ2-3, the full variable domain is DTGVSQNPRHKITKRGQNVTFRCDPISEHNRLYWYRQTLGQGPEFLTYFQNEAQLEKSRLLSDRFSAERPKGSFSTLEIQRTEQGDSAMYLCASLSGLGGSDTQYFGPGTRLTVL.

This clonotype was counted at least ten times. The rearrangement uses TRBV28 and TRBJ2-7; 10 bases map to TRBD2. The CDR3 is 17 amino acids. V trimming: 7 bases; J trimming: 4 bases; junction bases outside the gene matches: 16. Germline V gene data show CDR1 as MDHEN and CDR2 as SYDVKM. The CDR3 coding sequence is TGTGCCAGCATTAACAGCGGGAGGGGACATAATGAGTACGAGCAGTACTTC. Protein product: CASINSGRGHNEYEQYF.

In this sample, this clonotype turned up many times. The chain recombines TRBV5-1 with TRBJ2-3, with TRBD1 as a possible D gene (6 bases). V dropped 2 bases and J dropped 1 base, with 11 bases sitting between them. CDR3 length: 15 residues. Germline V gives CDR1 SGHRS, CDR2 YFSETQ. CDR3 protein: CASSLQGAGTDTQYF. CDR3 nucleotide sequence: TGCGCCAGCAGCTTACAGGGTGCAGGCACAGATACGCAGTATTTT.

As for this clonotype: Given a much more abundant clone one base away, this may be a read error. The rearrangement joins TRBV7-2 to TRBJ2-5, with a tentative D call TRBD1 (6 bases). Germline-derived CDR1 and CDR2 are SGHTA and FQGNSA. The CDR3 covers 15 residues. The V and J ends lost 5 bases and 1 base respectively, with 14 bases between them. The CDR3 sequence: CASSIGGRSQETQYF. CDR3 bases: TGTGCCAGCAGCATAGGGGGTCGTAGCCAAGAGACCCAGTACTTC.

The table lists this clonotype with many counts. This rearrangement joins TRBV29-1 to TRBJ2-2; tentatively, D is TRBD1 (5 bases). Germline V gene sequence: CDR1 SQVTM, CDR2 ANQGSEA. V was pared by 4 bases and J by 5 bases, with 8 bases between. The CDR3 runs to 12 residues. The CDR3 reads CSVVKGTGELFF. In DNA, the CDR3 is TGCAGCGTTGTTAAGGGGACCGGGGAGCTGTTTTTT.

In this sample, this clonotype turned up many times. V and J are TRBV7-9 and TRBJ1-4, with a possible D match to TRBD1 (5 bases). Trimming took off 5 bases at V and 6 bases at J, with 13 bases between the two ends. Germline V gene lookup returns CDR1 SEHNR and CDR2 FQNEAQ (reference sequence). The CDR3 sequence is 14 residues long. The CDR3 sequence: CASSLSTEYEKLFF. In nucleotides, the CDR3 is TGTGCCAGCAGCCTATCGACAGAGTATGAAAAACTGTTTTTT.

This clonotype was seen repeatedly, ten times or more. The chain couples TRBV6-2 or TRBV6-3 to TRBJ2-2, with 9 nucleotides matching TRBD1. This CDR3 contains 15 residues. The V gene's germline CDR1 is MNHEY and CDR2 SVGEGT. J was trimmed by 4 bases and V by 1 base; bases with no gene match: 1. The CDR3 coding sequence is TGTGCCAGCAGTTACTTGACAGGGGGCACCGGGGAGCTGTTTTTT. It codes for CASSYLTGGTGELFF.

The sample holds many counts of this clonotype. The chain is built from TRBV7-2 and TRBJ2-7, with 7 bases matching TRBD1. In germline, CDR1 is SGHTA, CDR2 FQGNSA. Unmatched junction bases numbered 17, after V lost 5 bases and J lost 1 base. This CDR3 is 18 amino acids long. In DNA form, the CDR3 reads TGTGCCAGCAGCACCCTGATCGCCGGGACAGAAGCATCCTACGAGCAGTACTTC. Protein: CASSTLIAGTEASYEQYF.